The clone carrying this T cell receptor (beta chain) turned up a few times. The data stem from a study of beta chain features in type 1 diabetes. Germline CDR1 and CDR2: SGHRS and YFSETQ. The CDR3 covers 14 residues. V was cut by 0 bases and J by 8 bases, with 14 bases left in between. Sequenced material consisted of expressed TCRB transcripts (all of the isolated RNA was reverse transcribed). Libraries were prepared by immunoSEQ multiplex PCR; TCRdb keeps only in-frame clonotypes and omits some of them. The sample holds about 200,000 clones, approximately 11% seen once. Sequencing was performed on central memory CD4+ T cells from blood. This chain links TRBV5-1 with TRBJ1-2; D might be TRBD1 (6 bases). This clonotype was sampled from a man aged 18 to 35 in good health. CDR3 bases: TGCGCCAGCAGCTTGGACCAGGGGTTGACGGGCTACACCTTC. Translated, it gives CASSLDQGLTGYTF.